In this sample, the clone carrying this TCR beta chain turned up a few times. The data were taken from a study of T-cell reconstitution after alpha-beta-depleted transplantation in children. Unique molecular identifiers were used in preparing the TCRbeta library. TCRdb recomputed calls from the PCR reads with MiXCR, one row per CDR3 protein. This sample has approximately 510,000 distinct CDR3 sequences; approximately 20% occur once, and the top ten carry around 3.3%. V gave up 3 bases and J gave up 2 bases; unmatched junction bases: 8. The CDR3 consists of 16 residues. Germline assignment: CDR1 SGHRS and CDR2 YFSETQ.

The chain is built from TRBV5-1 and TRBJ1-1, with 9 positions matching TRBD1. The receptor was derived from a human donor who donated a stem cell graft to a child with acute lymphoblastic leukemia. The specimen was PBMCs from the stem cell graft donor, collected from the stem cell graft. The DNA for the CDR3 is TGCGCCAGCAGCTCCCCAACGGGACAGGGTAACACTGAAGCTTTCTTT. The encoded protein is CASSSPTGQGNTEAFF. The complete variable domain, with remaining parts taken from reference TRBV5-1 and TRBJ1-1, reads KAGVTQTPRYLIKTRGQQVTLSCSPISGHRSVSWYQQTPGQGLQFLFEYFSETQRNKGNFPGRFSGRQFSNSRSEMNVSTLELGDSALYLCASSSPTGQGNTEAFFGQGTRLTVV.